This TCR beta chain appears in the sequencing data of a study of blood T cell repertoires in COVID-19. Study-wide context: Material from acute and convalescent COVID-19 was sourced from the United States, Italy and Spain. Nucleic acid was either cDNA or gDNA, and it came from T cells, B-cell-depleted T cells, or PBMCs.

The CDR3 runs to 15 residues. V shed 4 bases, J shed 5 bases, and the junction held 5 bases outside the gene matches. Germline CDR1 MGHRA, CDR2 YSYEKL. Original data processing: Amplification with reference gene primers provided the estimates of nucleated cell counts. Profiling relied on immunoSEQ multiplex PCR, and the TCRdb table lists in-frame clones only, not all of them. That table furnishes V, J and clone size, whereas the DNA furnished D and trimming. The data hold some 72,000 clones, with roughly 90% observed a single time. Sequences were obtained from peripheral blood. The source of this sequence is a man between 60 and 75 years old with acute or convalescent COVID-19. V and J are TRBV4-1 and TRBJ2-5, with TRBD1 matching 12 bases. CDR3 amino acids: CASSRGQGAMETQYF. CDR3 DNA sequence: TGCGCCAGCAGCCGGGGACAGGGGGCTATGGAGACCCAGTACTTC.